The subject of this entry is one T cell receptor beta chain. Its antigen is not known. Trimming took off 5 bases at V and 3 bases at J, with 20 bases between the two ends. Per germline, CDR1 SGHTA and CDR2 FQGNSA. The CDR3 is 16 residues long. This entry comes from a study of T cell responses to AZD1222 COVID-19 vaccine. Study-wide results and limits: Unmutated regions of variants are reportedly targeted by nearly half of spike-specific TCRs. Dominant at 160-218 and 743-854, vaccine-associated CD4 TCRs also spanned spike.

Measured with immunoSEQ multiplex PCR; TCRdb has only the in-frame clones, and not every one. The data show roughly 140,000 clones, about 92% seen once. The origin of this receptor is an adult in good health. This rearrangement joins TRBV7-2 to TRBJ2-7, with a possible D match to TRBD2 (6 bases). This material consisted of peripheral blood, taken on day 0 of AZD1222 vaccination. The CDR3 DNA reads as TGTGCCAGCAGCATAACCTCGCTAGCGTGGTACTACGAGCAGTACTTC. Translation: CASSITSLAWYYEQYF.